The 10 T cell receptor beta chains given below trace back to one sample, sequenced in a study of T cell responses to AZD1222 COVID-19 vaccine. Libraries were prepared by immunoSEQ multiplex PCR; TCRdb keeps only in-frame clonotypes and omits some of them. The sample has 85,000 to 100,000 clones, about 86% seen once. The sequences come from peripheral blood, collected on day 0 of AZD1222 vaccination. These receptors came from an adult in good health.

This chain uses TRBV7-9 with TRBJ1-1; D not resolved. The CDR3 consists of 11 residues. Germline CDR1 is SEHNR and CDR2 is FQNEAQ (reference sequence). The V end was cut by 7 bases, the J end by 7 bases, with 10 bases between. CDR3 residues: CASTPWGEAFF. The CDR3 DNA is TGTGCCAGCACCCCCTGGGGTGAAGCTTTCTTT.

The CDR3 is CASSYYGARGYTF. DNA of the CDR3: TGTGCCAGCAGTTACTATGGGGCGCGGGGCTACACCTTC. This chain joins TRBV6-5 and TRBJ1-2; a weak D match, TRBD1 (5 bases). V gave up 1 base and J gave up 8 bases, with 11 bases separating them. The CDR3 totals 13 residues. Germline CDR1 MNHEY, CDR2 SVGAGI.

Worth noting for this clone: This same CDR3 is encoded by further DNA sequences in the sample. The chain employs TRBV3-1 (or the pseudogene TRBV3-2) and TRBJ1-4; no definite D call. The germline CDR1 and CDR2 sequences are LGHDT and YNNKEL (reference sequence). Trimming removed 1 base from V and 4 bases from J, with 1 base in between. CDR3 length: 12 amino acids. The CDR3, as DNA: TGTGCCAGCAGCCAAGGTAATGAAAAACTGTTTTTT. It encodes CASSQGNEKLFF.

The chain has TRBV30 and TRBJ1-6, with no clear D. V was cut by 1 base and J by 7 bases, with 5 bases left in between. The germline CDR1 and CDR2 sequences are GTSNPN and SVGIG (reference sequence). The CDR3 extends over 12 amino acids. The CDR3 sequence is CAWSEGNSPLHF. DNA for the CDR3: TGTGCCTGGAGTGAAGGGAATTCACCCCTCCACTTT.

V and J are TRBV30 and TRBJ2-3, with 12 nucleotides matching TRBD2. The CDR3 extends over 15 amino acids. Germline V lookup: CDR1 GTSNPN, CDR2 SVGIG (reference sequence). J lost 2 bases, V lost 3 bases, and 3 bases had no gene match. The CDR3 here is CAWRRTSGVTDTQYF. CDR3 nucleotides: TGTGCCTGGAGAAGGACTAGCGGGGTCACAGATACGCAGTATTTT.

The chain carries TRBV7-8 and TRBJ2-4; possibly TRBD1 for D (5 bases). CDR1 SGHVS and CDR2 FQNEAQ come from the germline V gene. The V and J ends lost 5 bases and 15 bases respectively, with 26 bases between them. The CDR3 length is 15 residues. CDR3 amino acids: CASSVDSTIGAPRYF. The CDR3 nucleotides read TGTGCCAGCAGCGTCGACAGTACCATCGGTGCCCCTCGGTACTTC.

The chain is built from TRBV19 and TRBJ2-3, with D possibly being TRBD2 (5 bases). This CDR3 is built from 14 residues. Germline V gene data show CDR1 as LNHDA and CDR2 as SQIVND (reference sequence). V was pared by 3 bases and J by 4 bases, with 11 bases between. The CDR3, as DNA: TGTGCCAGTAGTATTCGGGATTTGCCAGATACGCAGTATTTT. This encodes CASSIRDLPDTQYF.

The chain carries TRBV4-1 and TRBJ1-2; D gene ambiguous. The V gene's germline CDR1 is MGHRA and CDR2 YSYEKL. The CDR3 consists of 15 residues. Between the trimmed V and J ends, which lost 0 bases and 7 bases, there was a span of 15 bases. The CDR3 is CASSQDLIGVGGYTF. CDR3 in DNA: TGCGCCAGCAGCCAAGATCTCATCGGGGTGGGTGGCTACACCTTC.

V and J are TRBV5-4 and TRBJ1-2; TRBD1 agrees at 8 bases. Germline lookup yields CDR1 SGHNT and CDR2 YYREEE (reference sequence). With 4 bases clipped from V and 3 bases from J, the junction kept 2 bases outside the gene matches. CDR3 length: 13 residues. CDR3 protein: CASSADRDYGYTF. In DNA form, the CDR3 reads TGTGCCAGCAGCGCGGACAGGGACTATGGCTACACCTTC.

CDR3 residues: CASSEVLAGSYNEQFF. CDR3 sequence (DNA): TGTGCCAGCAGTGAAGTACTAGCGGGGTCCTACAATGAGCAGTTCTTC. This chain links TRBV2 with TRBJ2-1; TRBD2 matches 10 bases. Germline V CDR1 and CDR2: SNHLY, FYNNEI. This CDR3 has 16 amino acids. Trimming cost V 1 base and J 1 base; bases outside gene matches: 1.